The clone carrying this T cell receptor beta chain has only a few counts. The target antigen is unknown. The CDR3 runs 16 residues. Trimming took off 3 bases at V and 1 base at J, with 15 bases between the two ends. CDR1 is SEHNR, CDR2 FQNEAQ, per germline (reference sequence). The data were taken from a study of T cell responses to AZD1222 COVID-19 vaccine. Study-level findings and limits: Only a handful of AZD1222 recipients were seropositive at baseline. Unmutated variant regions are reportedly the target of nearly half of TCRs that are spike-specific. Across spike, vaccine-associated CD4 TCRs were found, dominant at 160-218 and 743-854. Repertoire collection took place solely once the T cell response had peaked.

Clones were read by immunoSEQ multiplex PCR, and TCRdb kept only the in-frame ones, dropping some. The profile covers roughly 120,000 clones, with approximately 88% appearing a single time and under 4.5% taken by the ten largest. This sequence originates from an adult in good health. The specimen comprised peripheral blood, sampled on day 0 of AZD1222 vaccination. The V call is TRBV7-9, the J call TRBJ2-5; a weak D match, TRBD1 (7 bases). The chain's CDR3 is CASSFKVQGGQETQYF. In DNA, the CDR3 is TGTGCCAGCAGCTTTAAAGTCCAGGGGGGCCAAGAGACCCAGTACTTC.